These T cell receptor beta chains were read from a single sample in a study of T-cell memory formation after mild COVID-19. TCRdb re-called the 5' RACE reads through MiXCR, storing one row per CDR3 protein. The sample records 540,000 or so distinct CDR3 sequences, about a fifth being singletons. What was sequenced was PBMCs or a T cell subset sorted from them (not recorded which). The receptors were sampled from an adult woman who had mild COVID-19 (a few samples of this study predate the infection). Cell type and time point are not known. CDR3s include the opening cysteine and the closing phenylalanine or tryptophan. The order of the fields is D gene, V gene, clone size, J gene, CDR3 DNA, CDR3 protein. The D gene is left open where the match is weak. The size of a clone is reported for some rows only, either as once, few or many, or as a class for expanded clones.

D: TRBD1
V: TRBV12-3/TRBV12-4
size: -
J: TRBJ1-1
DNA: TGTGCCAGCAGTATAGAAACAGGGGTGAACACTGAAGCTTTCTTT
CDR3: CASSIETGVNTEAFF

D: -
V: TRBV7-8
size: few
J: TRBJ1-5
DNA: TGTGCCAGCAGCTCCCGGACTGGGCGCAATCAGCCCCAGCATTTT
CDR3: CASSSRTGRNQPQHF

D: -
V: TRBV5-1
size: few
J: TRBJ1-1
DNA: TGCGCCAGCAGCTCGACAGGCCTGAACACTGAAGCTTTCTTT
CDR3: CASSSTGLNTEAFF

D: TRBD1
V: TRBV11-3
size: -
J: TRBJ2-3
DNA: TGTGCCAGCAGCTTAGGCAGGGGGTCAGATACGCAGTATTTT
CDR3: CASSLGRGSDTQYF

D: TRBD1
V: TRBV19
size: many
J: TRBJ2-1
DNA: TGTGCCAGTAGTGCCGGGACAGGTGGTAGTGAGCAGTTCTTC
CDR3: CASSAGTGGSEQFF

D: -
V: TRBV5-6
size: -
J: TRBJ2-5
DNA: TGTGCCAGCAGCTTGCAGAAGACCCAGTACTTC
CDR3: CASSLQKTQYF

D: TRBD1
V: TRBV12-3/TRBV12-4
size: -
J: TRBJ2-7
DNA: TGTGCCAGCAGTCCTCGACGGACAGGGAGGTACGAGCAGTACTTC
CDR3: CASSPRRTGRYEQYF

D: -
V: TRBV3-1
size: -
J: TRBJ1-2
DNA: TGTGCCAGCAGCCCCCCAGAGGCAGCAGCTCTAGGCTATGGCTACACCTTC
CDR3: CASSPPEAAALGYGYTF

D: -
V: TRBV10-3
size: -
J: TRBJ1-5
DNA: TGTGCCATCAGTGAAAACTCGGGCAATCAGCCCCAGCATTTT
CDR3: CAISENSGNQPQHF

D: -
V: TRBV6-1
size: -
J: TRBJ1-4
DNA: TGTGCCACCGACGACAAGGGGGGCAGGGGAGAAAAACTGTTTTTT
CDR3: CATDDKGGRGEKLFF

D: -
V: TRBV12-3/TRBV12-4
size: -
J: TRBJ2-7
DNA: TGTGCCAGCAGTTCCCCCGCGGGGCCTCACCCCCACGAGCAGTACTTC
CDR3: CASSSPAGPHPHEQYF

D: -
V: TRBV10-3
size: -
J: TRBJ2-2
DNA: TGTGCCATCAGTAGATTAGGGGAGCTGTTTTTT
CDR3: CAISRLGELFF

D: -
V: TRBV6-2/TRBV6-3
size: -
J: TRBJ2-1
DNA: TGTGCCAGCAGTTTAATAGACAGCCTGAATGAGCAGTTCTTC
CDR3: CASSLIDSLNEQFF

D: -
V: TRBV20-1
size: -
J: TRBJ1-5
DNA: TGCAGTGCCAAGACGGGATATAGCAATCAGCCCCAGCATTTT
CDR3: CSAKTGYSNQPQHF

D: -
V: TRBV30
size: few
J: TRBJ1-5
DNA: TGTGCCTGGAGTGTAAAGTCGGCAGCCCATCAGCCCCAGCATTTT
CDR3: CAWSVKSAAHQPQHF

D: -
V: TRBV5-1
size: few
J: TRBJ2-7
DNA: TGCGCCAGCAGCTTGGTTGGGGGGGCCGAGCAGTACTTC
CDR3: CASSLVGGAEQYF

D: -
V: TRBV9
size: few
J: TRBJ1-6
DNA: TGTGCCAGCAGCGTAGGACAAAATTCACCCCTCCACTTT
CDR3: CASSVGQNSPLHF

D: -
V: TRBV21-1
size: -
J: TRBJ1-6
DNA: TGTGCCAGCAGCCAGGGACACAGCTCCTATAATTCACCCCTCCACTTT
CDR3: CASSQGHSSYNSPLHF

D: -
V: TRBV2
size: few
J: TRBJ2-3
DNA: TGTGCCAGCAGTGAACAGATTCTAGATACGCAGTATTTT
CDR3: CASSEQILDTQYF

D: -
V: TRBV6-2/TRBV6-3
size: few
J: TRBJ2-7
DNA: TGTGCCAGCACTACCGACCCGGGACTCCTGCCCCACGAGCAGTACTTC
CDR3: CASTTDPGLLPHEQYF

D: TRBD1
V: TRBV19
size: few
J: TRBJ2-7
DNA: TGTGCCAGTAGTACGGGACAGGGGGACAACGAGCAGTACTTC
CDR3: CASSTGQGDNEQYF

D: TRBD1
V: TRBV9
size: few
J: TRBJ2-1
DNA: TGTGCCAGCAGCGGCGGGACAGGGATAAACAATGAGCAGTTCTTC
CDR3: CASSGGTGINNEQFF

D: -
V: TRBV30
size: -
J: TRBJ1-1
DNA: TGTGCCTGGAGTTTAGGCGGGCGGACTGAAGCTTTCTTT
CDR3: CAWSLGGRTEAFF

D: -
V: TRBV29-1
size: few
J: TRBJ2-7
DNA: TGCAGCGTTCGGCAGGGGCCCTCCTACGAGCAGTACTTC
CDR3: CSVRQGPSYEQYF

D: -
V: TRBV27
size: -
J: TRBJ1-1
DNA: TGTGCCAGCAGTTTAACCTCGGGGGCTACCGCTGAAGCTTTCTTT
CDR3: CASSLTSGATAEAFF

D: TRBD2
V: TRBV6-2/TRBV6-3
size: -
J: TRBJ2-1
DNA: TGTGCCAGCAGTTACCGGCGGAGCGGGAGTTGGGATGAGCAGTTCTTC
CDR3: CASSYRRSGSWDEQFF

D: TRBD1
V: TRBV2
size: -
J: TRBJ1-2
DNA: TGTGCCAGCCTGGACAGGGAGATGCATGGCTACACCTTC
CDR3: CASLDREMHGYTF

D: -
V: TRBV4-3
size: few
J: TRBJ2-1
DNA: TGCGCCAGCAGCCCCAATAGCGGTTCCTACAATGAGCAGTTCTTC
CDR3: CASSPNSGSYNEQFF

D: -
V: TRBV6-2/TRBV6-3
size: -
J: TRBJ2-1
DNA: TGTGCCACCCAAAGGGCGGGAACCAATGAGCAGTTCTTC
CDR3: CATQRAGTNEQFF

D: TRBD2
V: TRBV12-3/TRBV12-4
size: few
J: TRBJ2-2
DNA: TGTGCCAGCAGTCCGGGGGGGGGACTAGTTTCGAACACCGGGGAGCTGTTTTTT
CDR3: CASSPGGGLVSNTGELFF

D: -
V: TRBV4-1
size: few
J: TRBJ1-5
DNA: TGCGCCAGCAGCCAAGCCACCGGGACACAATATGCCCAGCATTTT
CDR3: CASSQATGTQYAQHF

D: -
V: TRBV4-1
size: few
J: TRBJ2-7
DNA: TGCGCCAGCAGCCAAGAACCCTTCGCCTCTCTAACCTACGAGCAGTACTTC
CDR3: CASSQEPFASLTYEQYF

D: TRBD1
V: TRBV3-1
size: few
J: TRBJ2-2
DNA: TGTGCCAGCAGCCGAACGGGACAGGGGACCGGGGAGCTGTTTTTT
CDR3: CASSRTGQGTGELFF

D: -
V: TRBV13
size: few
J: TRBJ1-1
DNA: TGTGCCAGCAGCCCCGACAGGCCTAACACTGAAGCTTTCTTT
CDR3: CASSPDRPNTEAFF

D: TRBD2
V: TRBV29-1
size: -
J: TRBJ2-1
DNA: TGCAGCGTTGGGGGAGGGTTAGCCGAAGGTTACAATGAGCAGTTCTTC
CDR3: CSVGGGLAEGYNEQFF

D: -
V: TRBV9
size: -
J: TRBJ2-7
DNA: TGTGCCAGCAGCGTAGATCTCAGCGGAGGAACCTACGAGCAGTACTTC
CDR3: CASSVDLSGGTYEQYF

D: -
V: TRBV4-3
size: -
J: TRBJ2-2
DNA: TGCGCCAGCAGTGTGGCAGGCTTTCAGAACACCGGGGAGCTGTTTTTT
CDR3: CASSVAGFQNTGELFF

D: TRBD1
V: TRBV4-1
size: -
J: TRBJ2-1
DNA: TGCGCCAGCAGCCCTTCCAGACAGGGGAACTACAATGAGCAGTTCTTC
CDR3: CASSPSRQGNYNEQFF

D: -
V: TRBV6-2/TRBV6-3
size: few
J: TRBJ2-1
DNA: TGTGCCAGCAGTTACTCTTGGGGGCGCAAAAAAAATGAGCAGTTCTTC
CDR3: CASSYSWGRKKNEQFF

D: TRBD1
V: TRBV7-7
size: few
J: TRBJ2-2
DNA: TGTGCCAGCAGCTTAGAGGGGACAGGGAACACCGGGGAGCTGTTTTTT
CDR3: CASSLEGTGNTGELFF

D: -
V: TRBV7-2
size: few
J: TRBJ1-6
DNA: TGTGCCAGCAGCTTAATCGGCAATAATTCACCCCTCCACTTT
CDR3: CASSLIGNNSPLHF

D: -
V: TRBV7-2
size: few
J: TRBJ2-3
DNA: TGTGCCAGCAGCTTAAATCCCGCGGATACGCAGTATTTT
CDR3: CASSLNPADTQYF

D: TRBD2
V: TRBV29-1
size: few
J: TRBJ2-1
DNA: TGCAGCGTTGAACTGGGGGGGATCTCCTACAATGAGCAGTTCTTC
CDR3: CSVELGGISYNEQFF